This T cell receptor (beta chain) was sequenced for a study of OX40 agonist ivuxolimab in advanced cancers. On this clone itself: Its specificity is not known.

The germline V and J ends were trimmed by 6 bases and 6 bases, with 16 bases remaining between them. Germline V gene data show CDR1 as SGDLS and CDR2 as YYNGEE. CDR3 length: 14 amino acids. Study-wide results and limits: A proportion of nonresponders additionally exhibited low normalized T-cell clonal expansion.

The protocol was immunoSEQ multiplex PCR, while the TCRdb copy is restricted to in-frame clones and leaves out a portion. The data show tens of thousands of clones, approximately 89% seen once. The sequence came from an adult with an advanced solid tumor such as melanoma, head and neck, liver or kidney cancer. Sequenced here: CD4+ or CD8+ T cells sorted from blood, sampled in a trial of the OX40 agonist ivuxolimab. The chain carries TRBV9 and TRBJ2-1; tentatively, D is TRBD2 (5 bases). The CDR3 nucleotides are TGTGCCAGCACTCAAAAAGGACGGGGCAATGAGCAGTTCTTC. The encoded protein is CASTQKGRGNEQFF.